The table lists the clone carrying this T cell receptor (beta chain) with a few counts. Its specificity is unknown. This sample stems from a study of cytomegalovirus exposure and HLA in healthy donors. About the study: An earlier analysis found around 100 million unique TCR beta sequences from 150 million to 200 million T cells.

13 Jbeta primers and 60 Vbeta primers were used for the PCR. TCRdb's copy holds only in-frame clones and misses some; the assay was immunoSEQ multiplex PCR. The top ten hold roughly 4% of the sample, which has roughly 120,000 clones, 70% to 85% seen once. General study findings and limits: TCR beta V- and J-gene trimming was later associated with a missense DCLRE1C variant. Reports indicated that the classifier achieved high specificity and sensitivity in diagnosing cytomegalovirus status.

The CDR3 extends over 11 amino acids. Germline V lookup: CDR1 DFQATT, CDR2 SNEGSKA (reference sequence). The V end was cut by 6 bases, the J end by 6 bases, with 11 bases between. Investigators did not record CMV serostatus for this donor. Sequencing was performed on PBMCs. The J gene is TRBJ1-2, the V gene TRBV20-1; D may be TRBD1 (6 bases). The TCR originated in a human donor in good health. CDR3 loop: CSAERDNGYTF. As DNA, the CDR3 is TGCAGTGCCGAGAGGGACAATGGCTACACCTTC.